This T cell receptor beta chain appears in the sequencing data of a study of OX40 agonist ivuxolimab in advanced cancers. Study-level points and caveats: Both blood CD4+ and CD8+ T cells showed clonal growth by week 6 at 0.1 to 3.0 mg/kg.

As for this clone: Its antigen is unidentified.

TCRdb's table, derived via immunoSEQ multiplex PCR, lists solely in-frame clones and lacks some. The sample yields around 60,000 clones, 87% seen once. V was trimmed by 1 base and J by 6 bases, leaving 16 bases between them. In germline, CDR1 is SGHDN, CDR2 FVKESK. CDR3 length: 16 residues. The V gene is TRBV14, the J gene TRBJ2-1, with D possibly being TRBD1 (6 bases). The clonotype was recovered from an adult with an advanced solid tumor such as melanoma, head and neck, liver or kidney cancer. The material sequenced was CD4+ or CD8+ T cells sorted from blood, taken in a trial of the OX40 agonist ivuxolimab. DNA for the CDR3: TGTGCCAGCAGCCAAGCCCGGGCCAGGGGTACCAATGAGCAGTTCTTC. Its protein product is CASSQARARGTNEQFF.